The clone carrying this T cell receptor (beta chain) was found a few times. Its antigen is currently unknown. This sample is drawn from a study of PD-1 blockade in classical Hodgkin lymphoma. The germline V gene encodes CDR1 SEHNR and CDR2 FQNEAQ (reference sequence). V trimming: 11 bases; J trimming: 3 bases; junction bases outside the gene matches: 8. This CDR3 comprises 14 residues. Measured with immunoSEQ multiplex PCR; TCRdb has only the in-frame clones, and not every one. The data contain 6,000 to 10,000 clones, about four fifths of them singletons. Time point defined: cycle 4 day 1 (C4D1), after less than 7 weeks of nivolumab. Every one of the patients relapsed after autologous stem cell transplantation (brentuximab vedotin exposure was variable). General study results and limits: No one has yet defined what causes the repertoire differences, which may be disease activity or prior therapy. By C4D1, diversity of CD4+ TCRs had risen significantly, whereas that of CD8+ TCRs had not.

The rearrangement links TRBV7-9 to TRBJ2-3, with 10 nucleotides matching TRBD2. The origin of this receptor is a human donor with classical Hodgkin lymphoma. The sequencing here drew on peripheral blood mononuclear cells (PBMCs), taken before the fourth cycle of nivolumab. In nucleotides, the CDR3 is TGTGCCGGGGAAGCGGGGGGGCCAACAGATACGCAGTATTTT. This translates into CAGEAGGPTDTQYF. Full variable domain (remainder filled in from reference TRBV7-9 and TRBJ2-3): DTGVSQNPRHKITKRGQNVTFRCDPISEHNRLYWYRQTLGQGPEFLTYFQNEAQLEKSRLLSDRFSAERPKGSFSTLEIQRTEQGDSAMYLCAGEAGGPTDTQYFGPGTRLTVL.